The entry below gives a single T cell receptor beta chain sequence along with its context. The entry originates in a study of circulating tumor DNA in untreated peripheral T-cell lymphoma. Trimming pared 6 bases from V and 2 bases from J, leaving 28 bases between. Germline loops: CDR1 LGHNT, CDR2 FRNRAP. The CDR3 has 20 amino acids. Data came from immunoSEQ multiplex PCR; TCRdb stores just in-frame clones and leaves some out. The sample includes roughly 9,000 clones, about 84% of them seen just once. The chain recombines TRBV12-5 with TRBJ2-2; D may be TRBD1 (6 bases). The sample was tumor tissue. This sequence was found in a human donor with peripheral T-cell lymphoma. The CDR3 nucleotides are TGTGCTAGTGGAACCTCCCCCCCAGGGGCCCCCCTTAGAAACACCGGGGAGCTGTTTTTT. Translation gives CASGTSPPGAPLRNTGELFF.